These 20 T cell receptor beta chains were all obtained from the same sample, sequenced in a study of blood T cell repertoires in COVID-19. Here immunoSEQ multiplex PCR was the method, and the copy in TCRdb shows in-frame clones only, minus some. In the table there are about 190,000 clones, 70% to 85% of which are singletons. Sequencing input: PBMCs or T cells enriched from blood (not recorded which). The receptors were sampled from a woman in her forties or fifties who had recovered from COVID-19.

This clone was observed many times. The chain joins TRBV29-1 to TRBJ1-1, with D possibly TRBD1 on 6 matching bases. In germline, CDR1 is SQVTM, CDR2 ANQGSEA. V was trimmed by 3 bases and J by 2 bases, leaving 13 bases between them. This CDR3 is built from 14 residues. CDR3 in DNA: TGCAGCGTTGAGGAGGGGGGGGTCAACACTGAAGCTTTCTTT. Its protein is CSVEEGGVNTEAFF. Together with reference TRBV29-1 and TRBJ1-1, the CDR3 gives the full variable domain: SAVISQKPSRDICQRGTSLTIQCQVDSQVTMMFWYRQQPGQSLTLIATANQGSEATYESGFVIDKFPISRPNLTFSTLTVSNMSPEDSSIYLCSVEEGGVNTEAFFGQGTRLTVV.

V and J are TRBV7-2 and TRBJ2-7, with a weak D call TRBD2 (6 bases). Trimming took off 5 bases at V and 3 bases at J, with 14 bases between the two ends. The germline gives CDR1 SGHTA, CDR2 FQGNSA. CDR3 size: 14 residues. The DNA of the CDR3 is TGTGCCAGCAGCCCGGGACTTCGAAACTACGAGCAGTACTTC. Translation gives CASSPGLRNYEQYF.

The J gene is TRBJ1-3, the V gene TRBV19, with 9 bases that match TRBD1. Germline V lookup: CDR1 LNHDA, CDR2 SQIVND (reference sequence). V gave up 5 bases and J gave up 0 bases; unmatched junction bases: 8. This CDR3 contains 17 residues. The CDR3 nucleotides read TGTGCCAGTAGTGCGTGGGACAGGGAGTTCTCTGGAAACACCATATATTTT. This gives the protein CASSAWDREFSGNTIYF.

The genes are TRBV5-1 and TRBJ2-4, with 8 bases aligning to TRBD2. Germline loops: CDR1 SGHRS, CDR2 YFSETQ. With 5 bases clipped from V and 7 bases from J, the junction kept 11 bases outside the gene matches. CDR3 length: 15 amino acids. CDR3: CASRPLAGMKNIQYF. The CDR3 DNA reads TGCGCCAGCAGACCGCTAGCGGGTATGAAGAACATTCAGTACTTC. Full variable domain (remainder filled in from reference TRBV5-1 and TRBJ2-4): KAGVTQTPRYLIKTRGQQVTLSCSPISGHRSVSWYQQTPGQGLQFLFEYFSETQRNKGNFPGRFSGRQFSNSRSEMNVSTLELGDSALYLCASRPLAGMKNIQYFGAGTRLSVL.

V is TRBV7-9 and J is TRBJ1-1; 7 nucleotides agree with TRBD1. With 5 bases clipped from V and 1 base from J, the junction kept 4 bases outside the gene matches. The CDR3 spans 14 residues. Germline V CDR1 and CDR2: SEHNR, FQNEAQ (reference sequence). CDR3 sequence reads: CASSLGTENTEAFF. DNA of the CDR3: TGTGCCAGCAGCCTTGGGACAGAGAACACTGAAGCTTTCTTT.

V is TRBV7-9 and J is TRBJ2-1, with D tentatively TRBD2 (5 bases). Per germline, CDR1 SEHNR and CDR2 FQNEAQ (reference sequence). Trimming took off 5 bases at V and 7 bases at J, with 6 bases between the two ends. The CDR3 spans 11 residues. The CDR3 spells CASSPGNEQFF. CDR3 DNA sequence: TGTGCCAGCAGCCCGGGAAATGAGCAGTTCTTC.

The chain has TRBV5-4 and TRBJ2-5, with TRBD1 as a possible D gene (5 bases). This CDR3 is 14 amino acids long. V was trimmed by 2 bases and J by 2 bases, leaving 10 bases between them. CDR1 is SGHNT and CDR2 is YYREEE in the germline V gene (reference sequence). Written as DNA, the CDR3 is TGTGCCAGCAGCTTTAGGGGCGGACAAGAGACCCAGTACTTC. Residues: CASSFRGGQETQYF. The whole variable domain, filled in from reference TRBV5-4 and TRBJ2-5, reads ETGVTQSPTHLIKTRGQQVTLRCSSQSGHNTVSWYQQALGQGPQFIFQYYREEENGRGNFPPRFSGLQFPNYSSELNVNALELDDSALYLCASSFRGGQETQYFGPGTRLLVL.

This clone was counted between two and nine times. The rearrangement uses TRBV7-8 and TRBJ2-3; TRBD2 matches 8 bases. This CDR3 is 15 amino acids long. Trimming removed 4 bases from V and 5 bases from J; junction bases left unmatched: 8. Per germline, CDR1 SGHVS and CDR2 FQNEAQ. The CDR3 sequence is CASSSPLLAGDTQYF. The CDR3 bases are TGTGCCAGCAGCTCCCCTCTGCTAGCGGGAGATACGCAGTATTTT.

This clone was recorded only once. The chain joins TRBV12-3 or TRBV12-4 to TRBJ2-1; perhaps TRBD2 as D (5 bases). Trimming left V 5 bases short and J 2 bases short, with 7 bases between. This CDR3 contains 13 residues. CDR3 sequence: CASSRAAYNEQFF. CDR3 bases: TGTGCCAGCAGTAGAGCGGCCTACAATGAGCAGTTCTTC.

V usage is TRBV7-2 and J usage is TRBJ2-3, with 8 nucleotides matching TRBD2. From germline, CDR1 is SGHTA and CDR2 FQGNSA. The CDR3 sequence is 15 residues long. Unmatched junction bases numbered 7, after V lost 6 bases and J lost 2 bases. This CDR3 is CASRAGLADTDTQYF. Written as DNA, the CDR3 is TGTGCCAGCAGGGCCGGACTAGCCGACACAGATACGCAGTATTTT. Together with reference TRBV7-2 and TRBJ2-3, the CDR3 gives the full variable domain: GAGVSQSPSNKVTEKGKDVELRCDPISGHTALYWYRQSLGQGLEFLIYFQGNSAPDKSGLPSDRFSAERTGGSVSTLTIQRTQQEDSAVYLCASRAGLADTDTQYFGPGTRLTVL.

The chain joins TRBV5-6 to TRBJ2-7; possible D gene TRBD1, 6 bases. V lost 0 bases, J lost 2 bases, and 12 bases lay in between. The CDR3 sequence is 15 residues long. Germline V gene data show CDR1 as SGHDT and CDR2 as YYEEEE. Here the CDR3 DNA reads TGTGCCAGCAGCTTGGAACAGGGACGGGCCTACGAGCAGTACTTC. Its protein is CASSLEQGRAYEQYF.

The chain is built from TRBV6-1 and TRBJ1-1, with 8 bases matching TRBD1. The CDR3 sequence is 13 residues long. The junction had 3 bases not matched to a gene; V was cut back by 2 bases and J by 7 bases. Looked up from germline, CDR1 is MNHNS and CDR2 is SASEGT. The CDR3 nucleotides read TGTGCCAGCAGTGAATGGGGACAGGATGAAGCTTTCTTT. Its translation: CASSEWGQDEAFF.

The chain employs TRBV6-4 and TRBJ2-7; 10 bases fit TRBD2. The V segment lost 5 bases and the J segment 7 bases; nucleotides outside the gene matches: 8. The CDR3 covers 14 residues. Germline CDR1 and CDR2: MRHNA and SNTAGT. In DNA, the CDR3 is TGTGCCAGCAGTTACCTAGCGGGAGTTGGTGAGCAGTACTTC. Residues: CASSYLAGVGEQYF.

The chain links TRBV29-1 to TRBJ2-3, with D tentatively TRBD1 (6 bases). Trimming cost V 4 bases and J 4 bases, with 12 bases left between them. The CDR3 is 13 residues long. Germline CDR1 SQVTM, CDR2 ANQGSEA. The CDR3 DNA follows: TGCAGCGTTGTACAGGGTGGCGCAGATACGCAGTATTTT. It translates to CSVVQGGADTQYF.

With respect to this clone: The junction and the germline gene differ at one end; a read error may be behind it. The rearrangement links TRBV28 to TRBJ2-1; 9 bases agree with TRBD1. The germline CDR1 and CDR2 sequences are MDHEN and SYDVKM. The length of the CDR3 is 15 residues. CDR3 sequence: CVSSVGQGATSEQFF. As DNA, the CDR3 is TGTGTCAGCAGTGTGGGACAGGGTGCCACAAGTGAGCAGTTCTTC. Full variable domain (outside the CDR3, taken from reference TRBV28 and TRBJ2-1): DVKVTQSSRYLVKRTGEKVFLECVQDMDHENMFWYRQDPGLGLRLIYFSYDVKMKEKGDIPEGYSVSREKKERFSLILESASTNQTSMYLCVSSVGQGATSEQFFGPGTRLTVL.

The chain uses TRBV14 and TRBJ2-3, with D possibly TRBD1 on 6 matching bases. The V and J ends lost 5 bases and 5 bases respectively, with 14 bases between them. Germline values: CDR1 SGHDN, CDR2 FVKESK. There are 14 residues in the CDR3. Written as DNA, the CDR3 is TGTGCCAGCAGCTTCGTGGGGGCCGGAGATACGCAGTATTTT. Translating it yields CASSFVGAGDTQYF.

This clone was detected once. V gene TRBV9 combines with J gene TRBJ2-5; TRBD2 matches at 9 bases. Germline-derived CDR1 and CDR2 are SGDLS and YYNGEE. The CDR3 sequence is 14 residues long. The junction had 5 bases not matched to a gene; V was cut back by 4 bases and J by 4 bases. CDR3 in amino acids: CASSPGTSRETQYF. The CDR3 DNA reads TGTGCCAGCAGCCCCGGGACTAGCAGAGAGACCCAGTACTTC.

This chain links TRBV6-2 or TRBV6-3 with TRBJ2-5, with 7 positions matching TRBD1. The germline V gene has CDR1 MNHEY and CDR2 SVGEGT. V was pared by 0 bases and J by 14 bases, with 6 bases of the junction left unmatched. This CDR3 is built from 12 residues. CDR3 protein: CASSYSDRENYF. The CDR3 nucleotides are TGTGCCAGCAGTTACTCAGACAGGGAGAATTACTTC.

The V gene is TRBV29-1, the J gene TRBJ2-5, with a weak D call TRBD2 (7 bases). Germline V gives CDR1 SQVTM, CDR2 ANQGSEA. The CDR3 is 14 residues long. V shed 1 base and J shed 5 bases, with 14 bases lying between them. CDR3 nucleotides: TGCAGCGTTGAAGCTCCGGGGGGCCAGGAGACCCAGTACTTC. Protein sequence: CSVEAPGGQETQYF. Full variable domain (missing parts from reference TRBV29-1 and TRBJ2-5): SAVISQKPSRDICQRGTSLTIQCQVDSQVTMMFWYRQQPGQSLTLIATANQGSEATYESGFVIDKFPISRPNLTFSTLTVSNMSPEDSSIYLCSVEAPGGQETQYFGPGTRLLVL.

This chain joins TRBV9 and TRBJ1-4; 9 nucleotides align to TRBD1. After removal of 4 bases from V and 7 bases from J, the junction contained 5 bases not matched to a gene. The CDR3 consists of 14 residues. Germline V lookup: CDR1 SGDLS, CDR2 YYNGEE. The CDR3 loop is CASSTDRGGEKLFF. In DNA, the CDR3 is TGTGCCAGCAGCACGGACAGGGGAGGTGAAAAACTGTTTTTT.